What follows describes a single TCR beta chain. This specimen belongs to a study of blood T cell repertoires in COVID-19. Clones were sequenced by immunoSEQ multiplex PCR, and TCRdb holds only the in-frame ones, with some missing. The table lists 200,000 to 300,000 clones, approximately 84% of them singletons. CDR1 and CDR2 (germline): LGHNT, FRNRAP. After removal of 2 bases from V and 1 base from J, the junction contained 7 bases not matched to a gene. The CDR3 extends over 16 amino acids. The sample comprised PBMCs or T cells enriched from blood (not recorded which). The chain joins TRBV12-5 to TRBJ2-5, with 7 bases matching TRBD1. This receptor was taken from a middle-aged woman with acute COVID-19. The CDR3 region is CASGLTSGTVQETQYF. For the CDR3, the DNA is TGTGCTAGTGGTTTGACCTCAGGGACAGTCCAAGAGACCCAGTACTTC.